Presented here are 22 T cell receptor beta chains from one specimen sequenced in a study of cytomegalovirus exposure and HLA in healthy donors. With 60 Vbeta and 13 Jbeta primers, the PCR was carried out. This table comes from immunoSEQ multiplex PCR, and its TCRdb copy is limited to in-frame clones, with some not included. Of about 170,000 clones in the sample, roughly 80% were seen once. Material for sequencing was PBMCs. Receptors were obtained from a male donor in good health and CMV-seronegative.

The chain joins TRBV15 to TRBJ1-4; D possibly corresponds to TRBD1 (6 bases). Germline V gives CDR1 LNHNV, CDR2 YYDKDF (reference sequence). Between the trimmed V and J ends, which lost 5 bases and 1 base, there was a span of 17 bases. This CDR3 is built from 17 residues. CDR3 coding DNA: TGTGCCACCAGCGTATGGGACACCCTAGGAACTAATGAAAAACTGTTTTTT. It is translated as CATSVWDTLGTNEKLFF. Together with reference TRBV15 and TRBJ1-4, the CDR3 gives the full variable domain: DAMVIQNPRYQVTQFGKPVTLSCSQTLNHNVMYWYQQKSSQAPKLLFHYYDKDFNNEADTPDNFQSRRPNTSFCFLDIRSPGLGDTAMYLCATSVWDTLGTNEKLFFGSGTQLSVL.

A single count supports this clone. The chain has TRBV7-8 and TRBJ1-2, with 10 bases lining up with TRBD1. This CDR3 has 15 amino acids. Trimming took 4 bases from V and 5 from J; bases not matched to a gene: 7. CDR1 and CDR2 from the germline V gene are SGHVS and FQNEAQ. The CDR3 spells CASSWGQGIRYGYTF. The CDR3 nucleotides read TGTGCCAGCAGCTGGGGACAGGGGATCCGATATGGCTACACCTTC.

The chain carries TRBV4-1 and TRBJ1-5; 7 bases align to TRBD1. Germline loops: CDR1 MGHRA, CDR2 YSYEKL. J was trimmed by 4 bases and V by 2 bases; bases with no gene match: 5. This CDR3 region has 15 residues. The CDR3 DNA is TGCGCCAGCAGCCAATTAGGGGGCGAAAATCAGCCCCAGCATTTT. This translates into CASSQLGGENQPQHF.

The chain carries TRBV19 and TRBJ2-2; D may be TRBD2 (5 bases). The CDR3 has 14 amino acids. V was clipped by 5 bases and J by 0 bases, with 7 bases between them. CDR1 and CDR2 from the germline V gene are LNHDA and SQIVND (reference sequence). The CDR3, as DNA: TGTGCCAGTAGTTGGGGAGCGAACACCGGGGAGCTGTTTTTT. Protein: CASSWGANTGELFF.

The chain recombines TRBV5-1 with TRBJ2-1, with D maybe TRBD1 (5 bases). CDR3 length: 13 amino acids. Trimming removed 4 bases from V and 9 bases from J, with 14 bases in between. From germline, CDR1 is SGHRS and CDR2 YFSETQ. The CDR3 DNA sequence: TGCGCCAGCAGCGCAGGGCCTGAAGGTGAGCAGTTCTTC. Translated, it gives CASSAGPEGEQFF.

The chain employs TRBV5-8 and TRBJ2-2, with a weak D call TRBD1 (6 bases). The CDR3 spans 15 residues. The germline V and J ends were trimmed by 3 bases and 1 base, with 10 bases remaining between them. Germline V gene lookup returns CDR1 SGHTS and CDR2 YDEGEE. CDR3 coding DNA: TGTGCCAGCAGCTGGGGGCTAGAGAACACCGGGGAGCTGTTTTTT. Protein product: CASSWGLENTGELFF.

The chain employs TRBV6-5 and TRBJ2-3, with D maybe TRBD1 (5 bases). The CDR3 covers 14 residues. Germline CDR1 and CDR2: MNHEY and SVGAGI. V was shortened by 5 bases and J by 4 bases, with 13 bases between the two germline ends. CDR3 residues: CASSNYRRADTQYF. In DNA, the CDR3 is TGTGCCAGCAGTAACTACAGGCGTGCAGATACGCAGTATTTT.

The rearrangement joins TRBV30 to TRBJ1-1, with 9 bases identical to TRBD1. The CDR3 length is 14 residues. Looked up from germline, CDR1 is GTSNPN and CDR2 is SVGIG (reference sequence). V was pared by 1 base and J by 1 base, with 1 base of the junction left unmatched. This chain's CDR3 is CAWSGTGANTEAFF. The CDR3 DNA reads TGTGCCTGGAGTGGGACAGGGGCGAACACTGAAGCTTTCTTT. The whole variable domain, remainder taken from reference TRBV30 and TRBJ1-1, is SQTIHQWPATLVQPVGSPLSLECTVEGTSNPNLYWYRQAAGRGLQLLFYSVGIGQISSEVPQNLSASRPQDRQFILSSKKLLLSDSGFYLCAWSGTGANTEAFFGQGTRLTVV.

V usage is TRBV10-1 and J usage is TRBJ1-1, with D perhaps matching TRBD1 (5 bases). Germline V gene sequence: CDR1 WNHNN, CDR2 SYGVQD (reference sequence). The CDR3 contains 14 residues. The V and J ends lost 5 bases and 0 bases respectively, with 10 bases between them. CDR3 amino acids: CASSRTGVNTEAFF. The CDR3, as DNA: TGCGCCAGCAGTCGTACAGGAGTGAACACTGAAGCTTTCTTT.

The CDR3 DNA reads TGTGCCAGCAGCTTGGATGACGAACTAGAGCAGTACTTC. Translated: CASSLDDELEQYF. This rearrangement joins TRBV5-4 to TRBJ2-7; D unresolved. The V and J ends lost 0 bases and 7 bases respectively, with 11 bases between them. Per germline, CDR1 SGHNT and CDR2 YYREEE (reference sequence). This CDR3 has 13 amino acids. The variable domain in full, completed from reference TRBV5-4 and TRBJ2-7, reads ETGVTQSPTHLIKTRGQQVTLRCSSQSGHNTVSWYQQALGQGPQFIFQYYREEENGRGNFPPRFSGLQFPNYSSELNVNALELDDSALYLCASSLDDELEQYFGPGTRLTVT.

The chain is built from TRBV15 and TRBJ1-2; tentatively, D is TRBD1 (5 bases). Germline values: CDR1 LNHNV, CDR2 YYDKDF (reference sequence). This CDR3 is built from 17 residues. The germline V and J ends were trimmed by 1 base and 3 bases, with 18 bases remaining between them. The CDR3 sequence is CATSRGGRYLGDYGYTF. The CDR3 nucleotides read TGTGCCACCAGCAGAGGGGGCCGGTACTTAGGGGACTATGGCTACACCTTC.

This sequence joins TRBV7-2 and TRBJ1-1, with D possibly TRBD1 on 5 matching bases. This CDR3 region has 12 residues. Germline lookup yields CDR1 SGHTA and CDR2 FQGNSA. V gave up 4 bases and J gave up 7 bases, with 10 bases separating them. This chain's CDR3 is CASSYFGGEAFF. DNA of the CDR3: TGTGCCAGCAGCTACTTCGGGGGTGAAGCTTTCTTT.

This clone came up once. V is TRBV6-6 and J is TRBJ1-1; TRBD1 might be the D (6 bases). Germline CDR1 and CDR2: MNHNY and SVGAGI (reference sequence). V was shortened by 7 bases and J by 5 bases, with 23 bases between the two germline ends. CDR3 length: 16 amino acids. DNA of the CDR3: TGTGCCAGCACCCCTCCGGTGGGCAGGGACAATACTGAAGCTTTCTTT. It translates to CASTPPVGRDNTEAFF.

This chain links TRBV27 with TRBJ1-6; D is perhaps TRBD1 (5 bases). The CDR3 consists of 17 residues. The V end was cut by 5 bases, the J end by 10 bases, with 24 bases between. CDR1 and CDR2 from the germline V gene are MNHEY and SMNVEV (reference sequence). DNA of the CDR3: TGTGCCAGCAGTCACAAACAGGCGCCCGATCTTCGGTCACCCCTCCACTTT. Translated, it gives CASSHKQAPDLRSPLHF.

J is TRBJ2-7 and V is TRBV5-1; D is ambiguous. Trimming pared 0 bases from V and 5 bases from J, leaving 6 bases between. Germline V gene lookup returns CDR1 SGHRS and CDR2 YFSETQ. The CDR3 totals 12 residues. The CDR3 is CASSLVGNEQYF. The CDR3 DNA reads TGCGCCAGCAGCTTGGTGGGCAACGAGCAGTACTTC.

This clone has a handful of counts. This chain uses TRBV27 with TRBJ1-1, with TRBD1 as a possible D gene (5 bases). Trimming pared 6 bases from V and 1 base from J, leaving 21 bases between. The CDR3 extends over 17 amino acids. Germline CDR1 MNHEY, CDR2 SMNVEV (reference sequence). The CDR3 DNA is TGTGCCAGCAGCCAAAGGAGGGACGTTACTTGGAACACTGAAGCTTTCTTT. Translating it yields CASSQRRDVTWNTEAFF.

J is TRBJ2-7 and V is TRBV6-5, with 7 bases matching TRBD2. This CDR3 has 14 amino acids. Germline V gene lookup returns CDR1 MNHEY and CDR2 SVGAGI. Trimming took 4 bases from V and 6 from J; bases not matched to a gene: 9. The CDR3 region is CASSLGAGYGEQYF. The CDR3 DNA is TGTGCCAGCAGTTTAGGAGCGGGGTATGGCGAGCAGTACTTC.

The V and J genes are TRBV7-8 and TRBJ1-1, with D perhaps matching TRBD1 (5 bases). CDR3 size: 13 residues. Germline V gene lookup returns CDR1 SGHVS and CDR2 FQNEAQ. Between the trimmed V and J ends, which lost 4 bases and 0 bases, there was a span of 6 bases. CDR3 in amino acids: CASSSTVNTEAFF. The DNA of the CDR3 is TGTGCCAGCAGCTCGACAGTGAACACTGAAGCTTTCTTT.

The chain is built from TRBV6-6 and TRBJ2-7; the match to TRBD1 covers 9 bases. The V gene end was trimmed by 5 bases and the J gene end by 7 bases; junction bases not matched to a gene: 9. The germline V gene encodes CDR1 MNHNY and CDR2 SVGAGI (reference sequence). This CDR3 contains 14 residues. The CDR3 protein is CASSAGTGHGEQYF. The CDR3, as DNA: TGTGCCAGCAGTGCCGGGACAGGGCATGGGGAGCAGTACTTC.

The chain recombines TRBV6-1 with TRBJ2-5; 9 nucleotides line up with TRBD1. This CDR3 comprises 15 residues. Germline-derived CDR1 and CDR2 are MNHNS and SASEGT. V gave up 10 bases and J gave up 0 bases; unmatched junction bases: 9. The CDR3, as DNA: TGTGCCACCCAGTCTGGGACAGGGAACCAAGAGACCCAGTACTTC. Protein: CATQSGTGNQETQYF.

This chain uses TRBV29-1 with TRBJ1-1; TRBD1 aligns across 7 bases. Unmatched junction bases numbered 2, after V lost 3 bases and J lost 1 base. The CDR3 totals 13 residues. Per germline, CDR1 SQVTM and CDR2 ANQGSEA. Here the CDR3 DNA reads TGCAGCGTTGAGCGGACAGGGAACACTGAAGCTTTCTTT. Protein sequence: CSVERTGNTEAFF.

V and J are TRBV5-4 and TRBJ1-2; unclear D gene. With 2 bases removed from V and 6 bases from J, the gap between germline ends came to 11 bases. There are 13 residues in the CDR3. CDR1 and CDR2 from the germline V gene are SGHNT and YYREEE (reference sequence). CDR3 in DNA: TGTGCCAGCAGCTTACGTGCGGGGAATGGCTACACCTTC. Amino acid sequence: CASSLRAGNGYTF.